This TCR beta chain was sequenced for a study of CD8 T cells in Susac syndrome. CD8+ and CD4+ T cells from blood underwent TCR beta sequencing, which was carried out in a high-throughput format. FACS enriched CD8+ TEMRA cells, while bulk CD8+ and CD4+ were negatively isolated. The CDR3 length is 15 residues. Looked up from germline, CDR1 is MNHNS and CDR2 is SASEGT. Unmatched junction bases numbered 9, after V lost 6 bases and J lost 2 bases. After extraction with the RNeasy kit, roughly 0.45 to 1 ug of the RNA was reverse transcribed using random hexamers. immunoSEQ multiplex PCR amplified TCR beta CDR3 across 54 Vbeta, 13 Jbeta. TCRdb redid the calling of the immunoSEQ multiplex PCR reads with MiXCR, one entry per CDR3 protein. The table has 100,000 to 150,000 distinct CDR3 sequences, 75% to 90% seen once.

The V and J genes are TRBV6-1 and TRBJ1-2; TRBD1 matches 7 bases. Material: CD8+ T cells from PBMCs. The sequence was obtained from a human donor with multiple sclerosis. The CDR3 nucleotides are TGTGCCAGCAGCAGCCCGACGGGACAGAACTATGGCTACACCTTC. Translated, it gives CASSSPTGQNYGYTF.